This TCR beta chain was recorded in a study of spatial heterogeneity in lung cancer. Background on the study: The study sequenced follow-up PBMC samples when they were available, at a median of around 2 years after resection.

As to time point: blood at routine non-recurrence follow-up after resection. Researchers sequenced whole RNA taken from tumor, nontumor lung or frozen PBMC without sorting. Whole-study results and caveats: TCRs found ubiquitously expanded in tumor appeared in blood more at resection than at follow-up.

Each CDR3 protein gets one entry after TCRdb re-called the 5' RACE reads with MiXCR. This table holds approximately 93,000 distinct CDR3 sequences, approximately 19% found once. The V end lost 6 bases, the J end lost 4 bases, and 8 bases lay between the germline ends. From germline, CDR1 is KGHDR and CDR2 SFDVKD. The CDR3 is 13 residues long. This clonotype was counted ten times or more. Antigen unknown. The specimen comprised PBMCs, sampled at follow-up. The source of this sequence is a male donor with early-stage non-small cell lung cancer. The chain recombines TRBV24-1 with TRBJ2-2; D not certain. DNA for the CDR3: TGTGCCACCAGTAGAAGGTCCACCGGGGAGCTGTTTTTT. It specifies CATSRRSTGELFF.